This passage covers 16 T cell receptor beta chains from one sample sequenced in a study of identical twins. TCRdb reprocessed the 5' RACE reads via MiXCR and lists one record per CDR3 protein. The sample yields around 220,000 distinct CDR3 sequences, over 12% seen once. The sequenced material came from memory (CD45RO+) T cells sorted from blood. The receptor set was obtained from a woman under 30 in good health.

CDR3 DNA sequence: TGTGCCAGCAGCCCCGCCGGGAGAGACTACGAGCAGTACTTC. Amino acid sequence: CASSPAGRDYEQYF. The chain has TRBV7-6 and TRBJ2-7; D might be TRBD2 (6 bases). Germline CDR1 and CDR2: SGHVS and FNYEAQ. The V and J ends lost 5 bases and 3 bases respectively, with 14 bases between them. CDR3 length: 14 residues.

This clonotype was seen only a few times. The gene calls are TRBV7-2 and TRBJ2-4; D tentatively fits TRBD1 or TRBD2 (5 bases each). Trimming stripped 2 bases from V and 0 bases from J, with 11 bases between. Per the germline V gene, CDR1 is SGHTA and CDR2 is FQGNSA. The CDR3 contains 16 residues. The CDR3 sequence: CASSLLGTVAKNIQYF. CDR3 coding DNA: TGTGCCAGCAGCTTACTAGGGACGGTAGCCAAAAACATTCAGTACTTC. Full variable domain (outside the CDR3, taken from reference TRBV7-2 and TRBJ2-4): GAGVSQSPSNKVTEKGKDVELRCDPISGHTALYWYRQSLGQGLEFLIYFQGNSAPDKSGLPSDRFSAERTGGSVSTLTIQRTQQEDSAVYLCASSLLGTVAKNIQYFGAGTRLSVL.

V and J are TRBV13 and TRBJ2-7; tentatively, D is TRBD1 (6 bases). CDR1 is PRHDT, CDR2 FYEKMQ, per germline (reference sequence). The length of the CDR3 is 14 residues. V lost 5 bases and J lost 2, with 13 bases in between. The CDR3 is CASSHRDTTYEQYF. The CDR3 nucleotides read TGTGCCAGCAGCCACCGGGACACAACCTACGAGCAGTACTTC.

This clonotype was observed a few times. This rearrangement joins TRBV4-3 to TRBJ1-1; maybe TRBD1 (5 bases). The CDR3 runs 13 residues. V gave up 3 bases and J gave up 12 bases, with 17 bases separating them. Germline lookup yields CDR1 LGHNA and CDR2 YSLEER. The CDR3 DNA sequence: TGCGCCAGCAGCCAGGCGCCGACAGTTGTGACTTTCTTT. Its translation is CASSQAPTVVTFF.

The CDR3 DNA reads TGTGCCAGCAGCCCCGGGACAGCTAATAACTATGGCTACACCTTC. Its translation is CASSPGTANNYGYTF. The chain recombines TRBV7-8 with TRBJ1-2; 7 nucleotides agree with TRBD1. Germline trimming cut 5 bases from V and 1 base from J; bases unmatched to any gene: 7. The CDR3 contains 15 residues. Germline V gives CDR1 SGHVS, CDR2 FQNEAQ.

About this clonotype: At one of its ends the junction is not consistent with the germline gene, which may arise from a read error. The rearrangement joins TRBV20-1 to TRBJ2-3; D call uncertain. The germline CDR1 and CDR2 sequences are DFQATT and SNEGSKA (reference sequence). CDR3 length: 14 amino acids. The DNA of the CDR3 is TGCAGTCCTAGAGATCCCGCTAACCTCTCTACGCAGTATTTT. Translated: CSPRDPANLSTQYF.

V is TRBV9 and J is TRBJ2-1; 8 positions match TRBD2. V lost 4 bases, J lost 8 bases, and 14 bases stayed unmatched. The germline gives CDR1 SGDLS, CDR2 YYNGEE. The CDR3 contains 16 residues. CDR3 in amino acids: CASSRRGGGADYEQFF. CDR3 DNA: TGTGCCAGCAGCCGTCGGGGGGGTGGGGCCGATTATGAGCAGTTCTTC.

The V and J genes are TRBV6-1 and TRBJ2-5, with D perhaps given as TRBD1 or TRBD2 (5 bases each). The CDR3 contains 13 residues. V was shortened by 4 bases and J by 1 base, with 7 bases between the two germline ends. Germline CDR1 reads MNHNS; CDR2 reads SASEGT. CDR3 coding DNA: TGTGCCAGCAGTGGGGGGACCCAAGAGACCCAGTACTTC. Protein sequence: CASSGGTQETQYF.

This clonotype was detected only a few times. The chain employs TRBV19 and TRBJ2-3, with unresolved D. Trimming pared 4 bases from V and 1 base from J, leaving 6 bases between. CDR1 and CDR2 (germline): LNHDA, SQIVND (reference sequence). This CDR3 is built from 13 residues. CDR3 amino acids: CASSTGRTDTQYF. CDR3 nucleotides: TGTGCCAGTAGTACGGGCCGCACAGATACGCAGTATTTT.

This clonotype has a handful of counts. The chain couples TRBV20-1 to TRBJ2-2; D is uncertain. This CDR3 spans 12 amino acids. Germline V gene sequence: CDR1 DFQATT, CDR2 SNEGSKA (reference sequence). V shed 4 bases and J shed 5 bases, with 8 bases lying between them. The CDR3 here is CSATKSTGELFF. For the CDR3, the DNA is TGCAGTGCTACCAAATCTACCGGGGAGCTGTTTTTT.

This clonotype was recorded at least ten times. The chain has TRBV20-1 and TRBJ2-1; 7 bases fit TRBD2. This CDR3 spans 14 amino acids. The V gene's germline CDR1 is DFQATT and CDR2 SNEGSKA (reference sequence). The CDR3 bases are TGCAGCGCAGACCGGGACTACCCCTACAATGAGCAGTTCTTC. Encoded protein: CSADRDYPYNEQFF.

The chain couples TRBV5-1 to TRBJ1-1; 8 bases map to TRBD1. The CDR3 spans 17 residues. The germline V gene has CDR1 SGHRS and CDR2 YFSETQ. The ends lost 1 base at V and 3 bases at J; junction bases unmatched: 11. CDR3 nucleotides: TGCGCCAGCAGCTTGCCCCATAGAGGACAGGGCTACACTGAAGCTTTCTTT. Translated: CASSLPHRGQGYTEAFF.

This clonotype was seen a handful of times. The chain has TRBV4-1 and TRBJ2-3, with 11 bases that match TRBD2. The CDR3 has 17 amino acids. Germline loops: CDR1 MGHRA, CDR2 YSYEKL. V was pared by 3 bases and J by 3 bases, with 8 bases of the junction left unmatched. CDR3 in DNA: TGCGCCAGCAGCCAGGAACCTAGACTAGCGGGGACAGATACGCAGTATTTT. The encoded protein is CASSQEPRLAGTDTQYF.

The genes are TRBV5-1 and TRBJ2-1; perhaps TRBD2 as D (6 bases). Per germline, CDR1 SGHRS and CDR2 YFSETQ. Trimming removed 3 bases from V and 9 bases from J, with 22 bases in between. This CDR3 region has 16 residues. The CDR3: CASSSLTGRMGGEQFF. The CDR3 DNA reads as TGCGCCAGCAGCTCCTTGACGGGAAGGATGGGGGGTGAGCAGTTCTTC.

This clonotype was seen at least ten times. This rearrangement joins TRBV5-1 to TRBJ1-1; weak D call: TRBD1 (6 bases). This CDR3 is built from 15 residues. V lost 0 bases, J lost 5 bases, and 14 bases lay in between. Germline CDR1 reads SGHRS; CDR2 reads YFSETQ. CDR3 sequence: CASSLAEGGDTEAFF. In DNA, the CDR3 is TGCGCCAGCAGCTTGGCTGAGGGGGGGGATACTGAAGCTTTCTTT.

V and J are TRBV20-1 and TRBJ2-7; D may be TRBD2 (5 bases). Trimming removed 6 bases at V and 5 bases at J, with 26 bases between. The length of the CDR3 is 16 residues. Germline V lookup: CDR1 DFQATT, CDR2 SNEGSKA (reference sequence). CDR3 residues: CSAPPLGVLGLHEQYF. The CDR3 DNA is TGCAGTGCACCCCCCCTAGGAGTCCTAGGACTTCACGAGCAGTACTTC.